The TCR beta chain described here comes from a study of blood T cell repertoires in COVID-19 (dated by TCRdb to about 2020). About the investigation overall: Samples from collaborators originated in the United States, Italy and Spain and spanned both the acute and convalescent phases of COVID-19. The material from the prospective study consisted of cDNA or gDNA derived from T cells, B-cell-depleted T cells, or PBMCs. Deeply sampled blood TCRbeta repertoires from subjects exposed to, actively infected with, or recovered from COVID-19 were included in the dataset. A freely available public database, intended as a resource for researchers studying the immune response to SARS-CoV-2, is where the repertoires were released. Samples came from the ongoing ImmuneRACE study (first 160 participants) plus 1,254 subjects from 6 global collaborators. The sample metadata nearly always contained a de-identified subject ID, COVID-19 status, age in years and sex. HLA class I and class II types, where available, came from metadata supplied by the sample provider rather than from assay-based typing.

This clone came up once. The antigen it recognizes is unknown. No clone much larger than this one lies a single base away; base qualities are absent. TCRbeta CDR3 regions were amplified from genomic DNA by means of the immunoSEQ Assay, a bias-controlled multiplex PCR. Per the source publication's procedure: Nucleated cell counts per sample were estimated from amplification of reference gene primers within the assay. To quantify the absolute abundance of each unique TCRbeta CDR3 rearrangement, sequence reads were collapsed and filtered. For each sample, productive Simpson clonality was calculated as the square root of Simpson's diversity index across productive rearrangements. This immuneACCESS table, as held by TCRdb, lists in-frame sequences with V and J called but not all clones. Of the missing ones, under half trace to an unresolved V gene in checked studies; the others have no known cause. The DNA gave D and trimming, while V, J and clone size come from that table. The sample table lists hundreds of thousands of clones, 87% of them with a count of one. 2.3% of the sample comes from the top ten.

The paper's findings and limits, for the study overall: Clinical and demographic metadata were provided uncurated, with the amount varying by source and participant.

As encoded in the germline V gene, CDR1 is SGHDT while CDR2 is YYEEEE. The CDR3 numbers 13 residues from cysteine through phenylalanine. This entry keeps only the CDR3 DNA: 39 bases, framed from base 1. V is reduced by 4 bases and J by 9 bases, leaving a spacing of 14 bases between them. One collaborating source in Seattle enrolled patients while the patients were actively infected and followed the patients over time throughout the course of disease. Whole blood was collected in K2EDTA tubes by collaborating institutions according to the institutions' own protocols. For TCRbeta analysis, collaborators shipped samples in one of three forms: frozen whole blood, isolated PBMCs, or DNA extracted from either of those sample types.

The specimen sequenced was peripheral blood. This clonotype originated in a woman aged 60-75 years with COVID-19, enrolled during active disease. This chain is built from TRBV5-6 and TRBJ2-1; too little of a D gene remains to name it. The bases are TGTGCCAGCAGCCCGGGTACGTTTCTTGAGCAGTTCTTC. Translated, it gives CASSPGTFLEQFF.